These T cell receptor beta chains were read from a single sample in a study of blood T cell repertoires in COVID-19. Profiled with immunoSEQ multiplex PCR; TCRdb holds only in-frame clones, not every one. This table holds some 300,000 clones, roughly 86% found once. The sequenced sample consisted of peripheral blood. The receptors here all came from a man between 70 and 80 years old with acute or convalescent COVID-19. Both conserved end residues are part of each CDR3. Fields, in order: CDR3 protein, CDR3 DNA, D gene, CDR3 length, V gene, J gene, clone size. A D gene is named only where the DNA matches it firmly. Clone size appears in some rows only: once, few, many, or a class for an expanded clone.

CDR3 protein: CSVARDRGTYEQYF
CDR3 DNA: TGCAGCGTAGCGCGGGACAGGGGAACCTACGAGCAGTACTTC
D gene: TRBD1
CDR3 length: 14
V gene: TRBV29-1
J gene: TRBJ2-7
clone size: few

CDR3 protein: CASTPGAGTEQFF
CDR3 DNA: TGTGCCAGCACCCCGGGGGCCGGCACTGAGCAGTTCTTC
D gene: NA
CDR3 length: 13
V gene: TRBV6-2/TRBV6-3
J gene: TRBJ2-1
clone size: NA

CDR3 protein: CASIDSLVSGYTF
CDR3 DNA: TGTGCCAGTATAGACAGCCTCGTCTCTGGCTACACCTTC
D gene: NA
CDR3 length: 13
V gene: TRBV7-2
J gene: TRBJ1-2
clone size: NA

CDR3 protein: CASSHHGQGGYGYTF
CDR3 DNA: TGCGCCAGCAGCCATCACGGACAGGGTGGCTATGGCTACACCTTC
D gene: TRBD1
CDR3 length: 15
V gene: TRBV4-3
J gene: TRBJ1-2
clone size: NA

CDR3 protein: CASSPWTGIGTEAFF
CDR3 DNA: TGTGCCAGCTCACCTTGGACAGGGATTGGCACTGAAGCTTTCTTT
D gene: TRBD1
CDR3 length: 15
V gene: TRBV18
J gene: TRBJ1-1
clone size: NA

CDR3 protein: CASSPRTGRGEQYF
CDR3 DNA: TGTGCCAGCAGCCCACGGACTGGGCGGGGCGAGCAGTACTTC
D gene: NA
CDR3 length: 14
V gene: TRBV13
J gene: TRBJ2-7
clone size: NA

CDR3 protein: CASLTREGNTEAFF
CDR3 DNA: TGTGCCAGCTTAACCCGGGAAGGGAACACTGAAGCTTTCTTT
D gene: NA
CDR3 length: 14
V gene: TRBV6-5
J gene: TRBJ1-1
clone size: NA

CDR3 protein: CAISVDSFNYGYTF
CDR3 DNA: TGTGCCATCAGTGTGGACAGCTTTAACTATGGCTACACCTTC
D gene: NA
CDR3 length: 14
V gene: TRBV10-3
J gene: TRBJ1-2
clone size: NA

CDR3 protein: CASSESTSYEQYF
CDR3 DNA: TGTGCCAGCAGTGAATCCACTTCCTACGAGCAGTACTTC
D gene: NA
CDR3 length: 13
V gene: TRBV6-1
J gene: TRBJ2-7
clone size: NA

CDR3 protein: CASSHLFQEGVSYNEQFF
CDR3 DNA: TGTGCCAGCAGCCATCTCTTTCAGGAGGGCGTCTCCTACAATGAGCAGTTCTTC
D gene: NA
CDR3 length: 18
V gene: TRBV3-1/TRBV3-2
J gene: TRBJ2-1
clone size: NA

CDR3 protein: CASSLSGRAGYEQYF
CDR3 DNA: TGTGCCAGCAGCCTTAGCGGGAGGGCCGGCTACGAGCAGTACTTC
D gene: TRBD2
CDR3 length: 15
V gene: TRBV5-4
J gene: TRBJ2-7
clone size: NA

CDR3 protein: CASSLTRTGHGYTF
CDR3 DNA: TGTGCCAGCAGCTTGACCCGGACAGGACATGGCTACACCTTC
D gene: TRBD1
CDR3 length: 14
V gene: TRBV5-5
J gene: TRBJ1-2
clone size: NA

CDR3 protein: CSASKTGEINEQFF
CDR3 DNA: TGCAGTGCTAGTAAGACAGGAGAGATAAATGAGCAGTTCTTC
D gene: NA
CDR3 length: 14
V gene: TRBV20-1
J gene: TRBJ2-1
clone size: NA

CDR3 protein: CASSLIANTYEQYF
CDR3 DNA: TGCGCCAGCAGCTTGATCGCAAACACCTACGAGCAGTACTTC
D gene: NA
CDR3 length: 14
V gene: TRBV5-1
J gene: TRBJ2-7
clone size: NA

CDR3 protein: CAWSVLSRGSPSGNTIYF
CDR3 DNA: TGTGCCTGGAGTGTGCTAAGCCGGGGGAGTCCCTCTGGAAACACCATATATTTT
D gene: NA
CDR3 length: 18
V gene: TRBV30
J gene: TRBJ1-3
clone size: few

CDR3 protein: CASSLPHSYEQYF
CDR3 DNA: TGTGCCAGCAGTTTACCCCACAGTTACGAGCAGTACTTC
D gene: NA
CDR3 length: 13
V gene: TRBV28
J gene: TRBJ2-7
clone size: once

CDR3 protein: CASSQAGGQEGDTQYF
CDR3 DNA: TGTGCCAGCAGCCAAGCCGGCGGACAGGAAGGGGATACGCAGTATTTT
D gene: TRBD1
CDR3 length: 16
V gene: TRBV4-2
J gene: TRBJ2-3
clone size: NA

CDR3 protein: CASSQYRGAEQYF
CDR3 DNA: TGTGCCAGCAGCCAGTACCGGGGGGCCGAGCAGTACTTC
D gene: NA
CDR3 length: 13
V gene: TRBV7-3
J gene: TRBJ2-7
clone size: NA

CDR3 protein: CASGQGGLYTF
CDR3 DNA: TGTGCCAGCGGACAGGGAGGCCTCTACACCTTC
D gene: TRBD1
CDR3 length: 11
V gene: TRBV6-5
J gene: TRBJ1-2
clone size: NA

CDR3 protein: CASSQDGRTGSTEAFF
CDR3 DNA: TGTGCCAGCAGCCAAGATGGAAGGACAGGATCTACTGAAGCTTTCTTT
D gene: TRBD1
CDR3 length: 16
V gene: TRBV4-2
J gene: TRBJ1-1
clone size: once

CDR3 protein: CASSSQGFHNEQFF
CDR3 DNA: TGTGCCAGCAGCTCACAGGGTTTCCACAATGAGCAGTTCTTC
D gene: NA
CDR3 length: 14
V gene: TRBV11-2
J gene: TRBJ2-1
clone size: few

CDR3 protein: CATCPRAQGAMDSNQPQHF
CDR3 DNA: TGTGCCACCTGCCCGAGGGCCCAGGGGGCGATGGATAGCAATCAGCCCCAGCATTTT
D gene: TRBD1
CDR3 length: 19
V gene: TRBV24-1
J gene: TRBJ1-5
clone size: NA

CDR3 protein: CASSLQGLAGGYEQYF
CDR3 DNA: TGTGCCAGCAGCTTACAGGGACTAGCGGGGGGCTACGAGCAGTACTTC
D gene: TRBD2
CDR3 length: 16
V gene: TRBV7-2
J gene: TRBJ2-7
clone size: NA

CDR3 protein: CASSRRRGRDTEAFF
CDR3 DNA: TGTGCCAGCAGCCGCCGAAGGGGGCGGGACACTGAAGCTTTCTTT
D gene: TRBD1
CDR3 length: 15
V gene: TRBV3-1/TRBV3-2
J gene: TRBJ1-1
clone size: once

CDR3 protein: CASSPSGRTDTQYF
CDR3 DNA: TGCGCCAGCAGTCCTAGCGGGAGGACAGATACGCAGTATTTT
D gene: TRBD2
CDR3 length: 14
V gene: TRBV10-1
J gene: TRBJ2-3
clone size: NA

CDR3 protein: CASSPRGLAGGLFAETQYF
CDR3 DNA: TGTGCCAGCAGCCCGCGTGGACTAGCGGGGGGGCTTTTTGCAGAGACCCAGTACTTC
D gene: TRBD2
CDR3 length: 19
V gene: TRBV3-1/TRBV3-2
J gene: TRBJ2-5
clone size: NA

CDR3 protein: CASSQGPGTGTF
CDR3 DNA: TGTGCCAGCAGCCAAGGTCCCGGGACAGGGACCTTC
D gene: TRBD1
CDR3 length: 12
V gene: TRBV3-1/TRBV3-2
J gene: TRBJ1-2
clone size: NA

CDR3 protein: CASSTTSGADTQYF
CDR3 DNA: TGTGCCAGCAGCACGACTAGCGGCGCAGATACGCAGTATTTT
D gene: TRBD2
CDR3 length: 14
V gene: TRBV9
J gene: TRBJ2-3
clone size: NA

CDR3 protein: CASSYRHAGDTEAFF
CDR3 DNA: TGTGCCAGCAGTTACCGTCATGCGGGCGACACTGAAGCTTTCTTT
D gene: NA
CDR3 length: 15
V gene: TRBV6-5
J gene: TRBJ1-1
clone size: NA

CDR3 protein: CASSLKGGTDTQYF
CDR3 DNA: TGCGCCAGCAGCCTAAAGGGGGGCACAGATACGCAGTATTTT
D gene: NA
CDR3 length: 14
V gene: TRBV5-1
J gene: TRBJ2-3
clone size: NA

CDR3 protein: CASTSLRTSGGEQFF
CDR3 DNA: TGTGCCAGCACCTCCCTCAGGACTAGCGGGGGGGAGCAGTTCTTC
D gene: TRBD2
CDR3 length: 15
V gene: TRBV2
J gene: TRBJ2-1
clone size: NA

CDR3 protein: CASSLVGVGIDTQYF
CDR3 DNA: TGTGCCAGCAGCTTAGTGGGCGTCGGTATAGATACGCAGTATTTT
D gene: NA
CDR3 length: 15
V gene: TRBV7-2
J gene: TRBJ2-3
clone size: once

CDR3 protein: CATSVLNGELFF
CDR3 DNA: TGTGCCACCAGTGTCTTAAACGGGGAGCTGTTTTTT
D gene: NA
CDR3 length: 12
V gene: TRBV24-1
J gene: TRBJ2-2
clone size: NA

CDR3 protein: CASSSTWAGGPGNEQFF
CDR3 DNA: TGTGCCAGCAGCTCGACCTGGGCGGGAGGGCCGGGTAATGAGCAGTTCTTC
D gene: TRBD2
CDR3 length: 17
V gene: TRBV5-6
J gene: TRBJ2-1
clone size: NA

CDR3 protein: CASSLTGGSVGEQYF
CDR3 DNA: TGTGCCAGCAGTTTGACAGGCGGGAGCGTCGGGGAGCAGTACTTC
D gene: NA
CDR3 length: 15
V gene: TRBV28
J gene: TRBJ2-7
clone size: NA

CDR3 protein: CASSYSGRSDEQFF
CDR3 DNA: TGTGCCAGCAGTTACTCGGGCAGGTCCGATGAGCAGTTCTTC
D gene: NA
CDR3 length: 14
V gene: TRBV6-6
J gene: TRBJ2-1
clone size: NA

CDR3 protein: CASSVEPSGKETQYF
CDR3 DNA: TGTGCCAGCAGCGTAGAGCCTAGCGGGAAGGAGACCCAGTACTTC
D gene: TRBD2
CDR3 length: 15
V gene: TRBV9
J gene: TRBJ2-5
clone size: NA

CDR3 protein: CASSMGLLTSYEQYF
CDR3 DNA: TGTGCCAGCAGTATGGGACTTCTGACCTCCTACGAGCAGTACTTC
D gene: NA
CDR3 length: 15
V gene: TRBV28
J gene: TRBJ2-7
clone size: NA

CDR3 protein: CSVLGDSSQHF
CDR3 DNA: TGCAGCGTTTTGGGTGACAGCTCTCAGCATTTT
D gene: NA
CDR3 length: 11
V gene: TRBV29-1
J gene: TRBJ1-5
clone size: once

CDR3 protein: CASNQRGGNIYNEQFF
CDR3 DNA: TGTGCCAGCAACCAAAGGGGCGGAAATATATACAATGAGCAGTTCTTC
D gene: NA
CDR3 length: 16
V gene: TRBV5-6
J gene: TRBJ2-1
clone size: NA